This TCR beta chain was observed in a study of T-cell reconstitution after alpha-beta-depleted transplantation in children. The CDR3 has 15 residues. V lost 5 bases, J lost 1 base, and 4 bases stayed unmatched. Germline assignment: CDR1 WNHNN and CDR2 SYGVQD (reference sequence). The TCRbeta library incorporated unique molecular identifiers. TCRdb ran MiXCR on the PCR reads and lists one entry per CDR3 protein. The sample has 350,000 to 500,000 distinct CDR3 sequences, approximately 42% seen once. This chain uses TRBV10-1 with TRBJ2-3; 9 bases line up with TRBD2. Here the sequenced sample was PBMCs, taken before TCRalphabeta/CD19-depleted stem cell transplant. The clonotype originates from a girl aged 2 to 9 with aplastic anemia, due to receive a stem cell transplant. The DNA for the CDR3 is TGCGCCAGCAGTCCTAGCGGGACCCGCACAGATACGCAGTATTTT. Its translation is CASSPSGTRTDTQYF.